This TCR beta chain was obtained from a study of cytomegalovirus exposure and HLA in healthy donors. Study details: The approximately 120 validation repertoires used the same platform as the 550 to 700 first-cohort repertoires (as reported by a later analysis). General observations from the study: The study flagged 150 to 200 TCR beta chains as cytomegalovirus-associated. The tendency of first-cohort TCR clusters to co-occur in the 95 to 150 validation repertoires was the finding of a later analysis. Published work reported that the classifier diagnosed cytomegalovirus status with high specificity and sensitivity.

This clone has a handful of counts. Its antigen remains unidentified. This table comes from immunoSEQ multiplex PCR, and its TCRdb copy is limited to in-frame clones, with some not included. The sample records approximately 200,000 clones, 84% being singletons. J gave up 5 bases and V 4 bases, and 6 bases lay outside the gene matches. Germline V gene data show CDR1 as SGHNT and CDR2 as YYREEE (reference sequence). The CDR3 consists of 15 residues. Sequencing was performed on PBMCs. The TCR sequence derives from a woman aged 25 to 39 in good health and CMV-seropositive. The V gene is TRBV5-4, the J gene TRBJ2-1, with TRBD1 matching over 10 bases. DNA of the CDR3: TGTGCCAGCAGCCCTGACAGGGGGCTCCACAATGAGCAGTTCTTC. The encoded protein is CASSPDRGLHNEQFF.